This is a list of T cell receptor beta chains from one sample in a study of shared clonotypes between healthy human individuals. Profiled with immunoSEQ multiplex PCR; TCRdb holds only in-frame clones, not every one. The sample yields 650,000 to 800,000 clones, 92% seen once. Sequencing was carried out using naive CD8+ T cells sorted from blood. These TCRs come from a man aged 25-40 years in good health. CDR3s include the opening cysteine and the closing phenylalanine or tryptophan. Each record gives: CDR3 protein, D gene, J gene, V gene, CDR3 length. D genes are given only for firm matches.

CDR3aa: CASSSGTSGRSYNEQFF
d_gene: TRBD2
j_gene: TRBJ2-1
v_gene: TRBV27
len: 17

CDR3aa: CASRKAGGRLNTGELFF
d_gene: TRBD2
j_gene: TRBJ2-2
v_gene: TRBV27
len: 17

CDR3aa: CASSYSSWGSETQYF
d_gene: -
j_gene: TRBJ2-5
v_gene: TRBV6-5
len: 15

CDR3aa: CASSVYGVLTDTQYF
d_gene: -
j_gene: TRBJ2-3
v_gene: TRBV9
len: 15

CDR3aa: CASSEEGTGELFF
d_gene: -
j_gene: TRBJ2-2
v_gene: TRBV9
len: 13

CDR3aa: CAERRGQLDIQYF
d_gene: TRBD1
j_gene: TRBJ2-4
v_gene: TRBV6-4
len: 13

CDR3aa: CASSPITYNEQFF
d_gene: -
j_gene: TRBJ2-1
v_gene: TRBV27
len: 13

CDR3aa: CASSQTTNAVVF
d_gene: -
j_gene: TRBJ2-3
v_gene: TRBV4-1
len: 12

CDR3aa: CASRGSEQYF
d_gene: -
j_gene: TRBJ2-7
v_gene: TRBV10-2
len: 10

CDR3aa: CASSLYGGRMYQETQYF
d_gene: -
j_gene: TRBJ2-5
v_gene: TRBV27
len: 17